This is a list of T cell receptor beta chains from one sample in a study of shared clonotypes between healthy human individuals. Clones were read by immunoSEQ multiplex PCR, and TCRdb kept only the in-frame ones, dropping some. The sample has some 2 million clones, approximately 95% seen once. Sequenced sample: naive CD8+ T cells sorted from blood. These receptor sequences come from a man in his late teens or twenties in good health. Both conserved end residues are part of each CDR3. The order of the fields is V gene, J gene, D gene, clone size, CDR3 protein, CDR3 DNA. D genes are given only for firm matches. Clone size is not always given. Where it is, it says once, few, many or a class for expanded clones.

TRBV4-1	TRBJ2-7	TRBD2	.	CASSQASGLTYEQYF	TGCGCCAGCAGCCAAGCTAGCGGGTTGACCTACGAGCAGTACTTC
TRBV27	TRBJ1-6	.	.	CATGTLGSPLHF	TGTGCCACTGGGACGTTGGGTTCACCCCTCCACTTT
TRBV7-9	TRBJ2-7	TRBD2	.	CASSLGVAGGYEQYF	TGTGCCAGCAGCTTAGGGGTAGCGGGGGGCTACGAGCAGTACTTC
TRBV6-1	TRBJ2-7	.	.	CASSELESEQYF	TGTGCCAGCAGTGAATTGGAATCCGAGCAGTACTTC
TRBV7-9	TRBJ1-3	.	.	CASSWVGSGNTIYF	TGTGCCAGCAGCTGGGTCGGGTCTGGAAACACCATATATTTT
TRBV5-1	TRBJ2-7	.	few	CASSLGGTGAYEQYF	TGCGCCAGCAGCTTGGGAGGGACTGGAGCCTACGAGCAGTACTTC
TRBV5-1	TRBJ1-1	.	once	CASSLGQGGYTEAFF	TGCGCCAGCAGCTTGGGTCAGGGTGGATACACTGAAGCTTTCTTT
TRBV19	TRBJ2-7	.	once	CASSRGWGAYEQYF	TGTGCCAGTAGTAGGGGATGGGGAGCCTACGAGCAGTACTTC
TRBV27	TRBJ2-2	TRBD1	.	CASSLRGGRDTGELFF	TGTGCCAGCAGTTTAAGAGGGGGCAGGGACACCGGGGAGCTGTTTTTT
TRBV4-3	TRBJ2-5	TRBD2	.	CASSQDGLAGYGETQYF	TGCGCCAGCAGCCAAGATGGTCTAGCGGGTTATGGAGAGACCCAGTACTTC
TRBV6-5	TRBJ2-7	.	few	CASSYTRGGEQYF	TGTGCCAGCAGTTACACCAGGGGAGGCGAGCAGTACTTC
TRBV28	TRBJ1-4	.	.	CASSRTDNEKLFF	TGTGCCAGCAGTCGGACAGATAATGAAAAACTGTTTTTT
TRBV6-5	TRBJ2-1	TRBD2	.	CASSSVGGQSEQFF	TGTGCCAGCAGTTCAGTGGGAGGGCAGAGTGAGCAGTTCTTC
TRBV18	TRBJ2-7	TRBD1	.	CASSEGQGYYEQYF	TGTGCCAGCTCAGAGGGACAGGGGTACTACGAGCAGTACTTC
TRBV21-1	TRBJ1-2	.	.	CASSKAPRGGYGYTF	TGTGCCAGCAGCAAAGCACCCAGGGGCGGCTATGGCTACACCTTC
TRBV11-1	TRBJ2-7	.	.	CASSLHVSYEQYF	TGTGCCAGCAGCTTACACGTGAGCTACGAGCAGTACTTC
TRBV13	TRBJ2-5	TRBD1	.	CASSLAQGLQETQYF	TGTGCCAGCAGCTTAGCACAGGGGTTACAAGAGACCCAGTACTTC
TRBV7-2	TRBJ2-1	.	.	CASSLAGSSYNEQFF	TGTGCCAGCAGCTTAGCGGGATCCTCCTACAATGAGCAGTTCTTC
TRBV30	TRBJ1-1	TRBD1	.	CAWSLGTASNTEAFF	TGTGCCTGGAGTCTTGGGACAGCTTCGAACACTGAAGCTTTCTTT
TRBV7-9	TRBJ2-5	TRBD1	.	CASSLKGQGPVQETQYF	TGTGCCAGCAGCTTAAAGGGACAGGGACCTGTTCAAGAGACCCAGTACTTC
TRBV6-5	TRBJ1-2	TRBD1	.	CASSHTGEGYTF	TGTGCCAGCAGTCACACAGGGGAGGGCTACACCTTC
TRBV19	TRBJ2-5	TRBD1	.	CASSTPWDSSQETQYF	TGTGCCAGTAGTACCCCATGGGACAGTTCCCAAGAGACCCAGTACTTC
TRBV7-9	TRBJ2-2	.	.	CASSPDLNTGELFF	TGTGCCAGCAGCCCCGACTTGAACACCGGGGAGCTGTTTTTT
TRBV12-2	TRBJ1-2	.	.	CASRLASRTLRGYTF	TGTGCAAGTCGCTTAGCGTCTCGGACTCTACGAGGCTACACCTTC
TRBV6-6	TRBJ1-3	.	.	CASSYGEGENGNTIYF	TGTGCCAGCAGTTACGGGGAAGGGGAAAATGGAAACACCATATATTTT
TRBV4-1	TRBJ2-7	.	.	CASSQRGSPSYEQYF	TGCGCCAGCAGCCAGAGAGGGTCCCCCTCCTACGAGCAGTACTTC
TRBV10-2	TRBJ1-1	.	.	CASSVVWTEAFF	TGCGCCAGCAGTGTGGTTTGGACTGAAGCTTTCTTT